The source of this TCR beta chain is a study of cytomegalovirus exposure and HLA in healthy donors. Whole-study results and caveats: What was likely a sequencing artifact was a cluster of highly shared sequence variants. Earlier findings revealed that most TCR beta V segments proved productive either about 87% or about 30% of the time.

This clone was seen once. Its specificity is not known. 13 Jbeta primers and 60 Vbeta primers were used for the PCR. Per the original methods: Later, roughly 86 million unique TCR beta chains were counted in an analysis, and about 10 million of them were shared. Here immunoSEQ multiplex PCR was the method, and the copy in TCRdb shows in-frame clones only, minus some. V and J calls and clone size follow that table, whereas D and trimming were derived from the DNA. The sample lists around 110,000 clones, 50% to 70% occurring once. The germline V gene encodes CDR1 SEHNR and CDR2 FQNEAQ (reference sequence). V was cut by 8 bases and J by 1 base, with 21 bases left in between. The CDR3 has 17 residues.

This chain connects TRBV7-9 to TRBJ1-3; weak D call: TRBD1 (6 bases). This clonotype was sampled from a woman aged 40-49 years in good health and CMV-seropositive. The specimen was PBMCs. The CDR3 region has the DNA TGTGCCAGCTTTCTCGGGGGGCCCTCTCTTTCTGGAAACACCATATATTTT. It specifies CASFLGGPSLSGNTIYF.